The rows below give T cell receptor beta chains drawn from one sample of a study of blood T cells in healthy people across ages. TCRdb analysed the 5' RACE reads with MiXCR anew, one entry per CDR3 protein. The sample contains around 850,000 distinct CDR3 sequences, 35% to 40% of which appear only once. The sequencing sample was made of blood. The receptors originated from a man younger than 35 in good health. CDR3s include the opening cysteine and the closing phenylalanine or tryptophan.

CASSVQGVDEQYF	TRBV28	13
CASSVGGKNIQYF	TRBV9	13
CASSPGGEEENIQYF	TRBV5-1	15
CASSVPDRQETQYF	TRBV9	14
CASSLVRAGGPGRNEQFF	TRBV5-1	18
CASSLGDRAGEQYF	TRBV7-8	14
CASGGKKPFSYNEQFF	TRBV7-2	16
CASSLEAATGGSYNEQYF	TRBV7-2	18
CAFGQGAPQPQHF	TRBV30	13
CSARLQGWSGNTIYF	TRBV20-1	15
CASSLVRTSNYGYTF	TRBV5-5	15
CSAADEYYRGITEAFF	TRBV20-1	16
CASSPTSGSTDTQYF	TRBV5-1	15
CSALDVGNGPPLHF	TRBV20-1	14
CASRLGQGGGEAFF	TRBV12-3/TRBV12-4	14
CASSLALNTGELFF	TRBV5-1	14
CASSSGQANSYNEQFF	TRBV7-9	16
CSAYSTRLGYNEQFF	TRBV20-1	15
CASSTRLEKLFF	TRBV6-6	12
CASSQDATEGNIQYF	TRBV3-1	15
CASSFLPENTEAFF	TRBV5-1	14
CASSPIRLSTIASGGPTDTQYF	TRBV4-2	22
CSARDFPAETQYF	TRBV20-1	13
CASSQDGPGGYNEQFF	TRBV4-3	16
CATSRERSSVNEQYF	TRBV15	15
CSERDSKYNEQFF	TRBV29-1	13
CASSVAQGGPMNTEAFF	TRBV9	17
CASSLDLWLSNTQYF	TRBV5-1	15
CAISADISYNEQFF	TRBV10-3	14
CAISESRTSGLTDTQYF	TRBV10-3	17
CASSPLVGQETQYF	TRBV4-1	14
CSVEVGFQETQYF	TRBV29-1	13
CASSPTSGTGEWGKNIQYF	TRBV18	19
CASSQATQKRLGQYF	TRBV3-1	15
CASSFKRGPNSPLHF	TRBV12-3/TRBV12-4	15
CANGAYNEQYF	TRBV7-2	11
CASTASNQPQHF	TRBV19	12
CASSLSQGGSPLHF	TRBV12-3/TRBV12-4	14
CASSGPRDTQYF	TRBV28	12
CASSQGEYNEQFF	TRBV4-3	13